This entry lists 29 T cell receptor beta chains sequenced from one sample in a study of blood T cell repertoires in COVID-19. The method was immunoSEQ multiplex PCR; TCRdb's version includes in-frame clones alone and lacks a portion of them. The repertoire holds 250,000 or so clones, with roughly 87% as singletons. The sequencing input was peripheral blood. The receptors were sampled from a woman aged 35 to 49 who had recovered from COVID-19.

J is TRBJ2-2 and V is TRBV6-5, with D possibly matching TRBD1 (5 bases). The CDR3 has 15 residues. Trimming shortened V by 4 bases and J by 3 bases, and 12 bases separated the two germline ends. CDR1 is MNHEY, CDR2 SVGAGI, per germline. CDR3 amino acids: CASSSRQLHTGELFF. The CDR3, as DNA: TGTGCCAGCAGTTCCAGACAGTTACACACCGGGGAGCTGTTTTTT.

The chain is built from TRBV28 and TRBJ2-7; possibly TRBD2 for D (6 bases). CDR3 length equals 15 residues. The V gene lost 2 bases and the J gene lost 3 bases, with 14 bases spanning the gap. The germline CDR1 and CDR2 sequences are MDHEN and SYDVKM. CDR3 in amino acids: CASSLAGQGGYEQYF. The CDR3 DNA is TGTGCCAGCAGTTTAGCGGGGCAGGGTGGCTACGAGCAGTACTTC. Together with reference TRBV28 and TRBJ2-7, the CDR3 gives the full variable domain: DVKVTQSSRYLVKRTGEKVFLECVQDMDHENMFWYRQDPGLGLRLIYFSYDVKMKEKGDIPEGYSVSREKKERFSLILESASTNQTSMYLCASSLAGQGGYEQYFGPGTRLTVT.

Written as DNA, the CDR3 is TGTGCCAGCAGCCTCTACAGGGCCGGGGAGCTGTTTTTT. Translation: CASSLYRAGELFF. V and J are TRBV14 and TRBJ2-2; TRBD1 is a possible D gene (6 bases). The germline gives CDR1 SGHDN, CDR2 FVKESK. The CDR3 totals 13 residues. V lost 4 bases and J 6 bases, leaving 9 bases between the germline ends.

CDR3 residues: CASSGGSLYNEQFF. CDR3 nucleotide sequence: TGTGCCAGCTCAGGAGGGTCCCTTTACAATGAGCAGTTCTTC. The chain carries TRBV18 and TRBJ2-1; a possible D gene is TRBD2 (6 bases). Germline V gene data show CDR1 as KGHSH and CDR2 as LQKENI. The CDR3 covers 14 residues. The V end lost 5 bases, the J end lost 4 bases, and 12 bases lay between the germline ends.

The V and J genes are TRBV10-2 and TRBJ2-1; possible D gene TRBD1, 5 bases. V lost 2 bases to trimming and J lost 2 bases, with 10 bases between them. CDR1 WSHSY and CDR2 SAAADI come from the germline V gene. This CDR3 contains 15 residues. The CDR3 sequence: CASSEDSDPYNEQFF. The CDR3 DNA reads TGCGCCAGCAGTGAGGACAGTGACCCCTACAATGAGCAGTTCTTC.

The gene calls are TRBV12-2 and TRBJ2-7; TRBD2 is the table's D call and was not checked against the DNA. TRBV12-2 is a known pseudogene. The CDR3 totals 18 residues. CDR3 sequence reads: CASRNLALWTIEFYEQYV. As DNA, the CDR3 is TGTGCAAGTCGCAATCTGGCTTTGTGGACTATCGAATTCTACGAGCAGTACGTC.

The chain couples TRBV4-1 to TRBJ2-7; 12 bases align to TRBD2. With 0 bases clipped from V and 3 bases from J, the junction kept 6 bases outside the gene matches. This CDR3 spans 17 amino acids. Germline assignment: CDR1 MGHRA and CDR2 YSYEKL. CDR3 bases: TGCGCCAGCAGCCAAGACATGGCTAGCGGGGGGGTCTACGAGCAGTACTTC. Amino acid sequence: CASSQDMASGGVYEQYF.

This chain uses TRBV4-1 with TRBJ1-5; a possible D gene is TRBD1 (5 bases). Germline CDR1 is MGHRA and CDR2 is YSYEKL. Trimming removed 3 bases at V and 7 bases at J, with 13 bases between. The CDR3 spans 14 residues. The CDR3 DNA reads as TGCGCCAGCAGCCACATAGGGGCTTGGCAGCCCCAGCATTTT. Translating it yields CASSHIGAWQPQHF.

The genes are TRBV27 and TRBJ1-5; a weak D match, TRBD1 (5 bases). CDR1 MNHEY and CDR2 SMNVEV come from the germline V gene (reference sequence). The V gene lost 3 bases and the J gene lost 4 bases, with 7 bases spanning the gap. CDR3 length equals 13 residues. CDR3 region: CASSFRGNQPQHF. CDR3 coding DNA: TGTGCCAGCAGTTTTCGGGGGAATCAGCCCCAGCATTTT.

The chain recombines TRBV5-1 with TRBJ2-3, with TRBD1 as a possible D gene (6 bases). This CDR3 spans 13 amino acids. V was clipped by 6 bases and J by 2 bases, with 10 bases between them. CDR1 SGHRS and CDR2 YFSETQ come from the germline V gene. The CDR3 DNA reads TGCGCCAGCAAGCAGGGGATCACAGATACGCAGTATTTT. It specifies CASKQGITDTQYF.

The chain recombines TRBV11-2 with TRBJ2-5; 8 nucleotides line up with TRBD1. This CDR3 region has 16 residues. V dropped 5 bases and J dropped 7; count of bases not matched to a gene: 15. CDR1 and CDR2 from the germline V gene are SGHAT and FQNNGV. CDR3 nucleotide sequence: TGTGCCAGCAGCCCCCCCGGGACAGGCACAGCCAGGACCCAGTACTTC. Protein sequence: CASSPPGTGTARTQYF.

This sequence joins TRBV3-1 (or the pseudogene TRBV3-2) and TRBJ2-3; possibly TRBD2 for D (5 bases). The germline CDR1 and CDR2 sequences are LGHDT and YNNKEL (reference sequence). This CDR3 is 12 amino acids long. The V and J ends lost 3 bases and 12 bases respectively, with 13 bases between them. For the CDR3, the DNA is TGTGCCAGCAGCCAGCAGGAGAGGGCCCAGTATTTT. Its protein product is CASSQQERAQYF.

The chain uses TRBV29-1 and TRBJ2-2; possible D gene TRBD1, 6 bases. The CDR3 totals 14 residues. CDR1 and CDR2 from the germline V gene are SQVTM and ANQGSEA. V was shortened by 6 bases and J by 0 bases, with 11 bases between the two germline ends. The CDR3 DNA reads as TGCAGCGTGTCGACAGGTTCGAACACCGGGGAGCTGTTTTTT. Encoded protein: CSVSTGSNTGELFF.

The chain employs TRBV7-2 and TRBJ1-2, with 8 bases aligning to TRBD1. CDR3 length: 13 amino acids. Trimming removed 7 bases from V and 3 bases from J; junction bases left unmatched: 4. Per the germline V gene, CDR1 is SGHTA and CDR2 is FQGNSA. The chain's CDR3 is CASTRDRHYGYTF. As DNA, the CDR3 is TGTGCCAGCACGCGGGACAGGCACTATGGCTACACCTTC. Variable domain in full (rest from reference TRBV7-2 and TRBJ1-2): GAGVSQSPSNKVTEKGKDVELRCDPISGHTALYWYRQSLGQGLEFLIYFQGNSAPDKSGLPSDRFSAERTGGSVSTLTIQRTQQEDSAVYLCASTRDRHYGYTFGSGTRLTVV.

The chain recombines TRBV2 with TRBJ2-1; TRBD2 matches 9 bases. CDR1 and CDR2 (germline): SNHLY, FYNNEI. After removal of 3 bases from V and 7 bases from J, the junction contained 10 bases not matched to a gene. The CDR3 is made up of 16 amino acids. This CDR3 reads CASSELAGQLGNEQFF. The CDR3, as DNA: TGTGCCAGCAGTGAGCTAGCGGGGCAGCTGGGGAATGAGCAGTTCTTC.

The chain is built from TRBV30 and TRBJ2-2, with TRBD1 identical over 7 bases. Germline V gene data show CDR1 as GTSNPN and CDR2 as SVGIG (reference sequence). The CDR3 totals 14 residues. The V and J ends lost 1 base and 4 bases, in that order; junction bases with no gene match: 3. The CDR3 DNA sequence: TGTGCCTGGAGTGGTTCAGGGGGCACCGGGGAGCTGTTTTTT. Translated: CAWSGSGGTGELFF.

The rearrangement joins TRBV4-3 to TRBJ2-1; unclear D gene. V was pared by 4 bases and J by 4 bases, with 8 bases between. The CDR3 is 13 amino acids. CDR1 LGHNA and CDR2 YSLEER come from the germline V gene. CDR3 sequence: CASSRYSYNEQFF. The CDR3 DNA reads TGCGCCAGCAGCCGGTACTCGTACAATGAGCAGTTCTTC.

The chain links TRBV19 to TRBJ2-7, with 8 bases fitting TRBD1. The ends lost 8 bases at V and 1 base at J; junction bases unmatched: 4. Germline V gives CDR1 LNHDA, CDR2 SQIVND (reference sequence). The CDR3 is 13 amino acids. The CDR3 sequence: CASGTGLSYEQYF. CDR3 nucleotide sequence: TGTGCCAGTGGGACAGGCTTGTCCTACGAGCAGTACTTC.

This clone appeared a single time. This chain links TRBV11-3 with TRBJ2-1; D is perhaps TRBD2 (6 bases). The CDR3 covers 15 residues. Trimming removed 3 bases at V and 4 bases at J, with 13 bases between. Germline V CDR1 and CDR2: SGHNT, YENEEA. DNA of the CDR3: TGTGCCAGCAGCTTTGTCGGGAGTTGGTACAATGAGCAGTTCTTC. The encoded protein is CASSFVGSWYNEQFF.

V gene TRBV7-6 combines with J gene TRBJ2-3, with 11 bases fitting TRBD1. The CDR3 loop spans 15 amino acids. The germline V gene encodes CDR1 SGHVS and CDR2 FNYEAQ. Trimming cost V 5 bases and J 4 bases; bases outside gene matches: 5. The CDR3 DNA follows: TGTGCCAGCAGCCAGGGACAGGGGGTCTCAGATACGCAGTATTTT. It codes for CASSQGQGVSDTQYF.

The count of this clone is one. The chain employs TRBV6-2 or TRBV6-3 and TRBJ1-4; a possible D gene is TRBD1 (6 bases). This CDR3 has 17 amino acids. Germline-derived CDR1 and CDR2 are MNHEY and SVGEGT. V lost 4 bases and J 0 bases, leaving 15 bases between the germline ends. The CDR3 reads CASSSTNREATNEKLFF. The CDR3 DNA reads as TGTGCCAGCAGTTCCACCAACAGGGAAGCAACTAATGAAAAACTGTTTTTT.

The V gene is TRBV2, the J gene TRBJ1-2, with 9 nucleotides matching TRBD1. There are 14 residues in the CDR3. Germline CDR1 reads SNHLY; CDR2 reads FYNNEI. With V trimmed by 6 bases and J by 7 bases, 9 bases remained unmatched. The DNA of the CDR3 is TGTGCCAGCAGCCTGGGACAGGGTGGCGTTGGCTACACCTTC. Residues: CASSLGQGGVGYTF.

The V and J genes are TRBV7-3 and TRBJ2-5, with TRBD1 matching over 10 bases. This CDR3 region has 16 residues. Germline CDR1 is SGHTA and CDR2 is FQGTGA. Trimming removed 5 bases from V and 4 bases from J; junction bases left unmatched: 10. CDR3 nucleotide sequence: TGTGCCAGCAGCCCAGGGGACAGGGGAACGGGAGAGACCCAGTACTTC. Encoded protein: CASSPGDRGTGETQYF.

CDR3 sequence reads: CATSDGTTGISYEQYF. The CDR3 DNA sequence: TGTGCCACCAGTGATGGGACGACAGGCATCTCCTACGAGCAGTACTTC. The chain has TRBV24-1 and TRBJ2-7, with D possibly matching TRBD1 (6 bases). Germline CDR1 reads KGHDR; CDR2 reads SFDVKD. V lost 3 bases and J 0 bases, leaving 14 bases between the germline ends. This CDR3 has 16 amino acids.

This sequence joins TRBV7-2 and TRBJ1-4; D unclear. This CDR3 contains 14 residues. V lost 7 bases and J 1 base, leaving 10 bases between the germline ends. Germline V CDR1 and CDR2: SGHTA, FQGNSA. Here the CDR3 DNA reads TGTGCCAGCACCTGGGGAGGAACTAATGAAAAACTGTTTTTT. It encodes CASTWGGTNEKLFF. Full variable domain (remainder filled in from reference TRBV7-2 and TRBJ1-4): GAGVSQSPSNKVTEKGKDVELRCDPISGHTALYWYRQSLGQGLEFLIYFQGNSAPDKSGLPSDRFSAERTGGSVSTLTIQRTQQEDSAVYLCASTWGGTNEKLFFGSGTQLSVL.

The V and J genes are TRBV28 and TRBJ1-4; TRBD1 aligns across 7 bases. Germline V gene sequence: CDR1 MDHEN, CDR2 SYDVKM. Trimming took 5 bases from V and 7 from J; bases not matched to a gene: 7. CDR3 length: 14 amino acids. In nucleotides, the CDR3 is TGTGCCAGCAGTCTAATTTGGACAGGTGAAAAACTGTTTTTT. Its protein product is CASSLIWTGEKLFF.

The J gene is TRBJ2-1, the V gene TRBV7-2; 8 bases align to TRBD1. V trimming: 5 bases; J trimming: 5 bases; junction bases outside the gene matches: 8. Germline lookup yields CDR1 SGHTA and CDR2 FQGNSA. The CDR3 consists of 15 residues. The CDR3 reads CASSLWTGTHNEQFF. The DNA of the CDR3 is TGTGCCAGCAGCCTATGGACAGGGACTCACAATGAGCAGTTCTTC. Looking up the rest from reference TRBV7-2 and TRBJ2-1 gives the full variable domain: GAGVSQSPSNKVTEKGKDVELRCDPISGHTALYWYRQSLGQGLEFLIYFQGNSAPDKSGLPSDRFSAERTGGSVSTLTIQRTQQEDSAVYLCASSLWTGTHNEQFFGPGTRLTVL.

This rearrangement joins TRBV3-1 (or the pseudogene TRBV3-2) to TRBJ2-2; no firm D call. This CDR3 has 18 residues. Trimming left V 0 bases short and J 0 bases short, with 14 bases between. Germline-derived CDR1 and CDR2 are LGHDT and YNNKEL (reference sequence). The DNA of the CDR3 is TGTGCCAGCAGCCAAGATTCCTCCTACCTCTCGAACACCGGGGAGCTGTTTTTT. It specifies CASSQDSSYLSNTGELFF.

The genes are TRBV28 and TRBJ1-5, with D perhaps matching TRBD1 (5 bases). The CDR3 has 17 amino acids. Germline CDR1 reads MDHEN; CDR2 reads SYDVKM. V was pared by 1 base and J by 7 bases, with 20 bases between. The CDR3 sequence is CASSLYVGGAAGQPQHF. CDR3 nucleotide sequence: TGTGCCAGCAGTTTATATGTGGGTGGGGCGGCGGGGCAGCCCCAGCATTTT. Drawing the rest from reference TRBV28 and TRBJ1-5, the complete variable domain is DVKVTQSSRYLVKRTGEKVFLECVQDMDHENMFWYRQDPGLGLRLIYFSYDVKMKEKGDIPEGYSVSREKKERFSLILESASTNQTSMYLCASSLYVGGAAGQPQHFGDGTRLSIL.